This T cell receptor beta chain was sequenced for a study of cytomegalovirus exposure and HLA in healthy donors. The CDR3 runs to 13 residues. Germline lookup yields CDR1 MNHEY and CDR2 SMNVEV (reference sequence). V lost 3 bases and J lost 4, with 10 bases in between. The method was immunoSEQ multiplex PCR; TCRdb's version includes in-frame clones alone and lacks a portion of them. The sample lists about 240,000 clones, around 85% occurring once. Study-level results: Cytomegalovirus-associated status was assigned to 164 TCR beta chains. The finding came from a later analysis; first-cohort TCR clusters tended to co-occur in the roughly 110 validation repertoires.

Details on this clone: No antigen is known for it.

The sequence derives from a woman aged 30 to 39 in good health and CMV-seropositive. V gene TRBV27 combines with J gene TRBJ2-7, with D tentatively TRBD2 (5 bases). The sequencing sample was made of PBMCs. The CDR3 nucleotides are TGTGCCAGCAGTTTCGGACTTACTTACGAGCAGTACTTC. It codes for CASSFGLTYEQYF.